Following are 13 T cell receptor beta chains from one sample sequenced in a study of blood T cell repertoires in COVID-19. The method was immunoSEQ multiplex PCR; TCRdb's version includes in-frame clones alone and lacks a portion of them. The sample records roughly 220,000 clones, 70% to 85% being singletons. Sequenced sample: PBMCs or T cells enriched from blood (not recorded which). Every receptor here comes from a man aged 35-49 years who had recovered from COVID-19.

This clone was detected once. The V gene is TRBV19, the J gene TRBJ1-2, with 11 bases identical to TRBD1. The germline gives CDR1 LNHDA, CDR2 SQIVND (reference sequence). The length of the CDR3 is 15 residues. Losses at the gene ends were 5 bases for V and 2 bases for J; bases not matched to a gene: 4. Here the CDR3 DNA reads TGTGCCAGTAGTTTTAGGGACAGGGGGAACTATGGCTACACCTTC. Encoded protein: CASSFRDRGNYGYTF.

The CDR3 loop reads CASSLWPGGTDTQYF. The CDR3 coding sequence is TGTGCCAGCAGCTTGTGGCCAGGGGGCACAGATACGCAGTATTTT. This rearrangement joins TRBV5-8 to TRBJ2-3; D may be TRBD1 (6 bases). Trimming stripped 1 base from V and 1 base from J, with 10 bases between. This CDR3 spans 15 amino acids. Germline V gene data show CDR1 as SGHTS and CDR2 as YDEGEE.

CDR3 bases: TGTGCCAGCAGCTTATCCAGGGGTCTTAGTGAAAAACTGTTTTTT. Residues: CASSLSRGLSEKLFF. This rearrangement joins TRBV7-9 to TRBJ1-4, with TRBD1 as a possible D gene (6 bases). Germline V lookup: CDR1 SEHNR, CDR2 FQNEAQ (reference sequence). This CDR3 spans 15 amino acids. The germline V and J ends were trimmed by 2 bases and 7 bases, with 14 bases remaining between them.

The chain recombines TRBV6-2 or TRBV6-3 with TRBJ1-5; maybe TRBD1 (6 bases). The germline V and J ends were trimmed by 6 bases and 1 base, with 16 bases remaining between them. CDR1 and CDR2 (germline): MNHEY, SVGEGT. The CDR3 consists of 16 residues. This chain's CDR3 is CASSRARGGSNQPQHF. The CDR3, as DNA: TGTGCCAGCAGCCGTGCCAGGGGTGGGAGCAATCAGCCCCAGCATTTT.

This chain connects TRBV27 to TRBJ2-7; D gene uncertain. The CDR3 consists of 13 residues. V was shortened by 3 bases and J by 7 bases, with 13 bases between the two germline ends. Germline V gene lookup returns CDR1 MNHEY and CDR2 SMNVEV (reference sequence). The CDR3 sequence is CASSFNAAAEQYF. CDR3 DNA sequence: TGTGCCAGCAGTTTCAACGCCGCTGCGGAGCAGTACTTC.

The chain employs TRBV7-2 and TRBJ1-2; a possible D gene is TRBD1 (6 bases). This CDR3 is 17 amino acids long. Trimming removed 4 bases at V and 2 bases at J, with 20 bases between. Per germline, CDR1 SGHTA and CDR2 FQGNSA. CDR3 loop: CASSSTLTGSANYGYTF. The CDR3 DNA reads TGTGCCAGCAGCTCCACCCTGACAGGATCAGCCAACTATGGCTACACCTTC.

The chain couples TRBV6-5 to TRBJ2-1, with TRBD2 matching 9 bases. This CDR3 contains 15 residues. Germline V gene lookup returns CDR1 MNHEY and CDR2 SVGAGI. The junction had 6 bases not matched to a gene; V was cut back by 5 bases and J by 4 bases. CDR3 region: CASSQSGRPYNEQFF. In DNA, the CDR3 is TGTGCCAGCAGTCAAAGCGGGAGGCCTTACAATGAGCAGTTCTTC.

The CDR3 nucleotides read TGTGCCAGTAGTCCCAAGGGAGGAGGCACTGAAGCTTTCTTT. This translates into CASSPKGGGTEAFF. V usage is TRBV19 and J usage is TRBJ1-1, with unresolved D. The CDR3 is made up of 14 amino acids. V was cut by 5 bases and J by 4 bases, with 14 bases left in between. Germline V gives CDR1 LNHDA, CDR2 SQIVND (reference sequence). Full variable domain (outside the CDR3, taken from reference TRBV19 and TRBJ1-1): DGGITQSPKYLFRKEGQNVTLSCEQNLNHDAMYWYRQDPGQGLRLIYYSQIVNDFQKGDIAEGYSVSREKKESFPLTVTSAQKNPTAFYLCASSPKGGGTEAFFGQGTRLTVV.

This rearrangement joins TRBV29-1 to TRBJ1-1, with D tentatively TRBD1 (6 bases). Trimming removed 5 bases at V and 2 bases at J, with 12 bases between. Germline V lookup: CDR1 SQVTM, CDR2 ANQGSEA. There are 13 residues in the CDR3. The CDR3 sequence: CSVRGQYNTEAFF. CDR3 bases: TGCAGCGTTCGAGGACAGTACAACACTGAAGCTTTCTTT.

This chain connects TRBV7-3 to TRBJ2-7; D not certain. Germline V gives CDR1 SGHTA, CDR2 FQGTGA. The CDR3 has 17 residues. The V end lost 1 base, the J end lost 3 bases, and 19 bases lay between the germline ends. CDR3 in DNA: TGTGCCAGCAGCTTAAAGGTTACGAGTCTCTCGGGCTACGAGCAGTACTTC. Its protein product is CASSLKVTSLSGYEQYF. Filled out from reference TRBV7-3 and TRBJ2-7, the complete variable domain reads GAGVSQTPSNKVTEKGKYVELRCDPISGHTALYWYRQSLGQGPEFLIYFQGTGAADDSGLPNDRFFAVRPEGSVSTLKIQRTERGDSAVYLCASSLKVTSLSGYEQYFGPGTRLTVT.

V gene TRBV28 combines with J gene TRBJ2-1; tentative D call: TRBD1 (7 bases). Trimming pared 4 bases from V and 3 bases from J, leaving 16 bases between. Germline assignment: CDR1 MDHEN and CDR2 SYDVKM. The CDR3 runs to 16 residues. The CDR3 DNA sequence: TGTGCCAGCAGTTCCCTGGGGCAGGGGGGCTACAATGAGCAGTTCTTC. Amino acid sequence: CASSSLGQGGYNEQFF.

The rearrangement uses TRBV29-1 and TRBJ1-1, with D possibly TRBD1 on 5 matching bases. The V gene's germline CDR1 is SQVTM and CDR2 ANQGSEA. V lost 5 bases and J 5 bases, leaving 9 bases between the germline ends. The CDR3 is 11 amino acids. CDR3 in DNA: TGCAGCGTTATTAGGGGTACTGAAGCTTTCTTT. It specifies CSVIRGTEAFF.

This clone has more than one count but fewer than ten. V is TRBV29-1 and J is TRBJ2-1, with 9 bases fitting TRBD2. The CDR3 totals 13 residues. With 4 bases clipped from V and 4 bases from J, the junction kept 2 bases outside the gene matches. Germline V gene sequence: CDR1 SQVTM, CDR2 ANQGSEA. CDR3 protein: CSVGSGGYNEQFF. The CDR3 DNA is TGCAGCGTTGGTAGCGGGGGATACAATGAGCAGTTCTTC.